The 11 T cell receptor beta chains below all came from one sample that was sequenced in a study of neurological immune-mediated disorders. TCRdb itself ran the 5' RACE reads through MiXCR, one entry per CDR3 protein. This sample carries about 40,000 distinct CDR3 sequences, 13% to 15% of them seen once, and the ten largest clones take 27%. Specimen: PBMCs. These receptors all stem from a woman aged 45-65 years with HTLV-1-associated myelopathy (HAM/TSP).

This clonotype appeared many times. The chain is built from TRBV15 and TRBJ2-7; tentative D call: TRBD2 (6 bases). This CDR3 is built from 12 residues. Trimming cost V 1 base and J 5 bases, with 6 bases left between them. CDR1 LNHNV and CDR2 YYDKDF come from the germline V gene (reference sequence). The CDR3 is CATSRGGDEQYF. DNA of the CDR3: TGTGCCACCAGCAGAGGGGGGGACGAGCAGTACTTC.

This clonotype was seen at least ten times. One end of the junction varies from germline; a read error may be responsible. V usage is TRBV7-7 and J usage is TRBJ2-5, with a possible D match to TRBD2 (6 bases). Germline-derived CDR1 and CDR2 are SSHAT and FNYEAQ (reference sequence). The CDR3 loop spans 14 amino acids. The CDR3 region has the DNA TGTGCTAGCAGCTTAGACGGACTGGGGGGGACCCAGTACTTC. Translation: CASSLDGLGGTQYF.

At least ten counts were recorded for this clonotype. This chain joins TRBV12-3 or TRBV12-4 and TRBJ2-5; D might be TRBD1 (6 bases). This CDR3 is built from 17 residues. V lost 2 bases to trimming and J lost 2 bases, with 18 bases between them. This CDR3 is CASSLKREWGLQETQYF. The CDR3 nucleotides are TGTGCCAGCAGTTTAAAAAGGGAGTGGGGGCTACAAGAGACCCAGTACTTC.

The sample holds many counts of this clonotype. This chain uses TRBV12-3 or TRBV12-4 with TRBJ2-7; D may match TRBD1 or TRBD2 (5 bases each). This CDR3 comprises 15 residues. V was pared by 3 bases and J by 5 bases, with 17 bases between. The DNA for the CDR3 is TGTGCCAGCAGTTTGTCGCGAGGGGCATACCACGAGCAGTACTTC. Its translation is CASSLSRGAYHEQYF.

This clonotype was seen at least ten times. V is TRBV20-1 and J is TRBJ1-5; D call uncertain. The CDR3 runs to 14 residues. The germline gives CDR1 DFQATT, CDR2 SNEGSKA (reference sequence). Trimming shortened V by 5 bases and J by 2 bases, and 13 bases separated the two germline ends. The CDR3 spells CSALARVGNQPQHF. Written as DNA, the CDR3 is TGCAGTGCTCTCGCAAGGGTAGGCAATCAGCCCCAGCATTTT.

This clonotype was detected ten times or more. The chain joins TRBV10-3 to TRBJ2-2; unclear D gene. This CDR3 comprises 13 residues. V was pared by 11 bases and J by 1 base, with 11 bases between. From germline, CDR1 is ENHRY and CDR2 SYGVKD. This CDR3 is CASGERNTGELFF. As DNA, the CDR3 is TGTGCCTCCGGAGAGCGGAACACCGGGGAGCTGTTTTTT.

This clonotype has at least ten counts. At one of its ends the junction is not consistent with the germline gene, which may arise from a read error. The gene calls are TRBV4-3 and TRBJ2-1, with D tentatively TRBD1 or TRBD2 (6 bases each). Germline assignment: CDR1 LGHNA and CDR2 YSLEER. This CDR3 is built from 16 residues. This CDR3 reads CASSKDRSGGWNEQFF. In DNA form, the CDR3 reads TGCGCCAGCAGCAAAGACAGGAGTGGGGGGTGGAATGAGCAGTTCTTC.

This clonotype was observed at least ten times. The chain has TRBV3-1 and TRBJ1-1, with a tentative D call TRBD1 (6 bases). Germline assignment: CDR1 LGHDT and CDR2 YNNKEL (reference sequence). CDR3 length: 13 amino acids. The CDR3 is CATSGVHDTEAFF. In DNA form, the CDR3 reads TGTGCTACGTCAGGGGTTCACGACACTGAAGCTTTCTTT. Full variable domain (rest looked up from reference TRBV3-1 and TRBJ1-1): DTAVSQTPKYLVTQMGNDKSIKCEQNLGHDTMYWYKQDSKKFLKIMFSYNNKELIINETVPNRFSPKSPDKAHLNLHINSLELGDSAVYFCATSGVHDTEAFFGQGTRLTVV.

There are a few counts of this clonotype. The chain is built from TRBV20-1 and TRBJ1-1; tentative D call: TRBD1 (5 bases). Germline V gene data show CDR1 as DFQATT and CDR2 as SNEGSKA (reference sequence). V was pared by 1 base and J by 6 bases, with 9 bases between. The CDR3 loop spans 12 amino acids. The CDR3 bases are TGCAGTGCTAGAGCTGGCAGGGCTGAAGCTTTCTTT. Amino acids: CSARAGRAEAFF.

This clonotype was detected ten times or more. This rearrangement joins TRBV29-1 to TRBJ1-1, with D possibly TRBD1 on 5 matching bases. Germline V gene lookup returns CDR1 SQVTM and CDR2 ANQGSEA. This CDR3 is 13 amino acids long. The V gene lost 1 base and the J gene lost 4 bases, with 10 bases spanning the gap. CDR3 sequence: CSVEAGLGTEAFF. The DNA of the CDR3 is TGCAGCGTTGAAGCGGGACTGGGCACTGAAGCTTTCTTT. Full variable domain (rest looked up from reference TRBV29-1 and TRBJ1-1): SAVISQKPSRDICQRGTSLTIQCQVDSQVTMMFWYRQQPGQSLTLIATANQGSEATYESGFVIDKFPISRPNLTFSTLTVSNMSPEDSSIYLCSVEAGLGTEAFFGQGTRLTVV.

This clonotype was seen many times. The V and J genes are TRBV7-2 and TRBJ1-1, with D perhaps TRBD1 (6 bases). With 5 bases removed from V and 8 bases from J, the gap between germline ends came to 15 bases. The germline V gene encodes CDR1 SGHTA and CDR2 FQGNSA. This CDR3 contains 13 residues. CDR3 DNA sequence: TGTGCCAGCAGCGTCCCCAGGGGAGGGGAAGCTTTCTTT. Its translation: CASSVPRGGEAFF.